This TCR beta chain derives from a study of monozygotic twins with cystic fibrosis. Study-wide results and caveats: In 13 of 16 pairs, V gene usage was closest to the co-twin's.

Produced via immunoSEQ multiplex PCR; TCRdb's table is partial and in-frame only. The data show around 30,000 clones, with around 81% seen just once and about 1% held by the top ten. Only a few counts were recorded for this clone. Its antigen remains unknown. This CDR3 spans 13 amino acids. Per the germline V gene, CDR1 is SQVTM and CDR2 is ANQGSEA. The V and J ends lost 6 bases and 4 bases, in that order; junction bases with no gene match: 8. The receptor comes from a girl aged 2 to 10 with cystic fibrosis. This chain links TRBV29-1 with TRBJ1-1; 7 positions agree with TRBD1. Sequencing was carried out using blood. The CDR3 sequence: CSVPHYRGTEAFF. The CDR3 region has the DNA TGCAGCGTCCCTCATTACAGGGGCACTGAAGCTTTCTTT.